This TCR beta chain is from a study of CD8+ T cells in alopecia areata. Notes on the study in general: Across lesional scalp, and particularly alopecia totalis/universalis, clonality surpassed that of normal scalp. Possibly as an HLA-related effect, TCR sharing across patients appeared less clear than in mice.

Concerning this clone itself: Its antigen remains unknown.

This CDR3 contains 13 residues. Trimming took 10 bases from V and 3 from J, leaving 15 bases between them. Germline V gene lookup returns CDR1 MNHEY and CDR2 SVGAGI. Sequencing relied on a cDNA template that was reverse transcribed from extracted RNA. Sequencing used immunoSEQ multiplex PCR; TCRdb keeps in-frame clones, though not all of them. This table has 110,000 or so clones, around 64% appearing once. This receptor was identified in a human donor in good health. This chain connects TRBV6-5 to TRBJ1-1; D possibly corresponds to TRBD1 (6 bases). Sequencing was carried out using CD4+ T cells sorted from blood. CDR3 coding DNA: TGTGCCATCCAGCGGGGGGCTCACACTGAAGCTTTCTTT. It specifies CAIQRGAHTEAFF.